These 31 T cell receptor beta chains originate from one sample sequenced in a study of T cell changes during pregnancy in multiple sclerosis. The table came from immunoSEQ multiplex PCR; TCRdb's copy has only in-frame clones and leaves some out. The table lists some 87,000 clones, nearly 95% of them singletons. The specimen was peripheral blood, collected in the second trimester of pregnancy. The source of these receptors is a female donor with multiple sclerosis, enrolled in a pregnancy study.

This clone was seen just once. CDR3 residues: CASSLTGGGETQYF. The CDR3 DNA reads as TGTGCCAGCAGCTTAACCGGGGGGGGAGAGACCCAGTACTTC. The rearrangement links TRBV7-3 to TRBJ2-5; 8 bases fit TRBD2. V dropped 0 bases and J dropped 4; count of bases not matched to a gene: 1. The CDR3 length is 14 residues. CDR1 and CDR2 (germline): SGHTA, FQGTGA.

This sequence joins TRBV21-1 and TRBJ2-3; the table's TRBD1 call for D was not verified on the DNA. TRBV21-1 is deemed a pseudogene. The CDR3 consists of 15 residues. CDR3 in amino acids: CASSLRHPSTDTQYF. CDR3 nucleotides: TGTGCCAGCAGCCTCAGACATCCTAGCACAGATACGCAGTATTTT.

The chain combines TRBV18 with TRBJ1-1; 10 nucleotides match TRBD1. The CDR3 covers 15 residues. Trimming took 5 bases from V and 2 from J; bases not matched to a gene: 5. Germline V gene data show CDR1 as KGHSH and CDR2 as LQKENI. CDR3 residues: CASSIGQGGNTEAFF. For the CDR3, the DNA is TGTGCCAGCTCAATCGGACAGGGGGGAAACACTGAAGCTTTCTTT.

This chain joins TRBV7-2 and TRBJ2-3; TRBD2 might be the D (5 bases). The germline gives CDR1 SGHTA, CDR2 FQGNSA. Trimming stripped 7 bases from V and 1 base from J, with 12 bases between. The CDR3 is 14 residues long. In DNA, the CDR3 is TGTGCCAGCACCCTGGAGGTTGGCACAGATACGCAGTATTTT. It translates to CASTLEVGTDTQYF.

V gene TRBV7-9 combines with J gene TRBJ1-5, with 9 bases fitting TRBD1. The CDR3 contains 14 residues. V gave up 5 bases and J gave up 8 bases; unmatched junction bases: 7. The germline gives CDR1 SEHNR, CDR2 FQNEAQ (reference sequence). The CDR3 DNA follows: TGTGCCAGCAGCCCGGGACAGGGTAGCGAGCCCCAGCATTTT. Protein sequence: CASSPGQGSEPQHF.

DNA for the CDR3: TGTGCCAGCAGTGAATATAGCGGGAGGGCCTCTACAGATACGCAGTATTTT. Residues: CASSEYSGRASTDTQYF. This rearrangement joins TRBV25-1 to TRBJ2-3; 11 bases match TRBD2. V gave up 0 bases and J gave up 3 bases; unmatched junction bases: 5. Germline V CDR1 and CDR2: MGHDK, SYGVNS. This CDR3 has 17 residues.

The chain carries TRBV5-4 and TRBJ2-1; TRBD2 is a possible D gene (6 bases). CDR1 and CDR2 from the germline V gene are SGHNT and YYREEE (reference sequence). The V gene lost 5 bases and the J gene lost 7 bases, with 19 bases spanning the gap. The CDR3 has 15 amino acids. CDR3 region: CASRAGKAPGNEQFF. The CDR3 DNA follows: TGTGCCAGCAGGGCGGGGAAAGCCCCGGGGAATGAGCAGTTCTTC.

The chain combines TRBV6-5 with TRBJ1-2, with 12 bases lining up with TRBD1. The ends lost 6 bases at V and 7 bases at J; junction bases unmatched: 6. The CDR3 has 14 residues. CDR1 is MNHEY, CDR2 SVGAGI, per germline. The CDR3 is CASRVGTGGSGYTF. CDR3 bases: TGTGCCAGCAGGGTTGGGACAGGGGGCTCTGGCTACACCTTC.

This chain joins TRBV4-2 and TRBJ2-4, with D unresolved. The CDR3 totals 13 residues. Between the trimmed V and J ends, which lost 0 bases and 8 bases, there was a span of 8 bases. Per germline, CDR1 LGHNA and CDR2 YNFKEQ. The DNA of the CDR3 is TGTGCCAGCAGCCAAGAGCGGTTTGACATTCAGTACTTC. As protein: CASSQERFDIQYF.

This clone was counted once. V usage is TRBV4-1 and J usage is TRBJ2-2; D perhaps matches TRBD2 (5 bases). Trimming cost V 4 bases and J 4 bases, with 16 bases left between them. This CDR3 is built from 16 residues. Germline CDR1 MGHRA, CDR2 YSYEKL. The CDR3 spells CASSLGSIRGTGELFF. CDR3 coding DNA: TGCGCCAGCAGCCTCGGTTCGATTCGGGGCACCGGGGAGCTGTTTTTT.

This chain uses TRBV9 with TRBJ2-2; D not certain. Trimming took off 2 bases at V and 6 bases at J, with 5 bases between the two ends. The CDR3 runs 12 residues. The germline V gene encodes CDR1 SGDLS and CDR2 YYNGEE. CDR3 nucleotides: TGTGCCAGCAGCGTTAGTTCCGGGGAGCTGTTTTTT. It yields the protein CASSVSSGELFF.

This chain links TRBV11-1 with TRBJ1-3, with 9 nucleotides matching TRBD1. V trimming: 5 bases; J trimming: 0 bases; junction bases outside the gene matches: 14. CDR1 SGHAT and CDR2 FQDESV come from the germline V gene (reference sequence). The CDR3 extends over 19 amino acids. As DNA, the CDR3 is TGTGCCAGCAGCCGAACCAAAATCACAGGGGGCAGCTCTGGAAACACCATATATTTT. As protein: CASSRTKITGGSSGNTIYF.

The chain employs TRBV19 and TRBJ1-1; D uncertain. This CDR3 comprises 14 residues. V lost 5 bases and J 0 bases, leaving 10 bases between the germline ends. Per the germline V gene, CDR1 is LNHDA and CDR2 is SQIVND (reference sequence). The CDR3 protein is CASSYGRMNTEAFF. CDR3 nucleotides: TGTGCCAGTAGTTACGGGAGGATGAACACTGAAGCTTTCTTT.

The CDR3 sequence is CSVGWAGREQYF. CDR3 DNA: TGCAGCGTTGGATGGGCGGGACGCGAGCAGTACTTC. This chain links TRBV29-1 with TRBJ2-7; tentatively, D is TRBD2 (6 bases). Deletions cut 4 bases from V and 6 bases from J, with 13 bases between. Germline V CDR1 and CDR2: SQVTM, ANQGSEA. The CDR3 sequence is 12 residues long.

V is TRBV30 and J is TRBJ1-2, with TRBD1 as a possible D gene (6 bases). Germline CDR1 is GTSNPN and CDR2 is SVGIG (reference sequence). This CDR3 spans 15 amino acids. Trimming took off 2 bases at V and 0 bases at J, with 13 bases between the two ends. CDR3 in DNA: TGTGCCTGGAGTTTAGGCAGGGGAGCTAACTATGGCTACACCTTC. Translation: CAWSLGRGANYGYTF.

The genes are TRBV6-5 and TRBJ2-7; 7 nucleotides match TRBD2. The CDR3 has 12 amino acids. The J segment lost 1 base and the V segment lost 6 bases, leaving 0 bases of the junction unmatched. Per germline, CDR1 MNHEY and CDR2 SVGAGI. CDR3 sequence reads: CASRGGSYEQYF. In nucleotides, the CDR3 is TGTGCCAGCAGGGGGGGGTCCTACGAGCAGTACTTC.

CDR3 amino acids: CSVEGQVRREQYF. As DNA, the CDR3 is TGCAGCGTTGAAGGACAGGTCCGGAGGGAGCAGTACTTC. This chain connects TRBV29-1 to TRBJ2-7; weak D call: TRBD1 (6 bases). The V end lost 1 base, the J end lost 7 bases, and 14 bases lay between the germline ends. The CDR3 loop spans 13 amino acids. CDR1 is SQVTM and CDR2 is ANQGSEA in the germline V gene.

The chain joins TRBV28 to TRBJ1-5, with D unclear. V shed 4 bases and J shed 11 bases, with 12 bases lying between them. The CDR3 is made up of 12 amino acids. Germline values: CDR1 MDHEN, CDR2 SYDVKM. The DNA for the CDR3 is TGTGCCAGCAGTTCTAGCGGGAGGGCCCAGCATTTT. It codes for CASSSSGRAQHF. Looking up the rest from reference TRBV28 and TRBJ1-5 gives the full variable domain: DVKVTQSSRYLVKRTGEKVFLECVQDMDHENMFWYRQDPGLGLRLIYFSYDVKMKEKGDIPEGYSVSREKKERFSLILESASTNQTSMYLCASSSSGRAQHFGDGTRLSIL.

V and J are TRBV6-1 and TRBJ1-1; the match to TRBD1 covers 7 bases. Germline lookup yields CDR1 MNHNS and CDR2 SASEGT. V lost 3 bases and J lost 3; bases outside the gene matches: 1. The CDR3 has 13 residues. The CDR3 DNA reads TGTGCCAGCAGTGAGCAGGGGGACACTGAAGCTTTCTTT. As protein: CASSEQGDTEAFF.

This chain joins TRBV11-2 and TRBJ2-5; weak D call: TRBD2 (5 bases). The CDR3 contains 15 residues. The V end lost 2 bases, the J end lost 4 bases, and 14 bases lay between the germline ends. Looked up from germline, CDR1 is SGHAT and CDR2 is FQNNGV. CDR3 coding DNA: TGTGCCAGCAGCTTAAGGTGGGCTAGCCGAGAGACCCAGTACTTC. As protein: CASSLRWASRETQYF.

The rearrangement uses TRBV27 and TRBJ2-2; TRBD2 matches at 8 bases. The germline gives CDR1 MNHEY, CDR2 SMNVEV (reference sequence). J gave up 4 bases and V 11 bases, and 9 bases lay outside the gene matches. This CDR3 is 14 amino acids long. As DNA, the CDR3 is TGTGCCTCCGGGGGGGGAGCGAGCACCGGGGAGCTGTTTTTT. Protein product: CASGGGASTGELFF.

The chain is built from TRBV7-9 and TRBJ2-7; a possible D gene is TRBD2 (5 bases). Germline-derived CDR1 and CDR2 are SEHNR and FQNEAQ (reference sequence). V shed 2 bases and J shed 0 bases, with 11 bases lying between them. There are 15 residues in the CDR3. The CDR3 region is CASSLWMGASYEQYF. CDR3 nucleotide sequence: TGTGCCAGCAGCTTATGGATGGGAGCCTCCTACGAGCAGTACTTC.

This rearrangement joins TRBV27 to TRBJ1-4, with D perhaps matching TRBD1 (5 bases). V was clipped by 4 bases and J by 8 bases, with 14 bases between them. Germline CDR1 and CDR2: MNHEY and SMNVEV (reference sequence). This CDR3 is built from 14 residues. In DNA form, the CDR3 reads TGTGCCAGCAGTTGGGGTCGGGGGAGCGAAAAACTGTTTTTT. Protein: CASSWGRGSEKLFF.

CDR3 protein: CASSLAGGPSTDTQYF. The DNA of the CDR3 is TGTGCCAGCAGTTTAGCGGGAGGCCCTAGCACAGATACGCAGTATTTT. The V gene is TRBV25-1, the J gene TRBJ2-3; 10 positions agree with TRBD2. Trimming cost V 5 bases and J 0 bases; bases outside gene matches: 5. This CDR3 is 16 amino acids long. Germline CDR1 MGHDK, CDR2 SYGVNS.

J is TRBJ2-7 and V is TRBV27; the match to TRBD2 covers 7 bases. This CDR3 is 14 amino acids long. CDR1 is MNHEY, CDR2 SMNVEV, per germline (reference sequence). With 6 bases clipped from V and 6 bases from J, the junction kept 11 bases outside the gene matches. The CDR3, as DNA: TGTGCCAGCAGCCATCATGGGGAGGGTGGCGAGCAGTACTTC. Its protein is CASSHHGEGGEQYF.

The chain combines TRBV7-8 with TRBJ2-1; 10 bases are a match to TRBD2. This CDR3 has 18 residues. Germline V CDR1 and CDR2: SGHVS, FQNEAQ. The junction had 11 bases not matched to a gene; V was cut back by 5 bases and J by 1 base. The CDR3, as DNA: TGTGCCAGCAGCCCGAGATCAGCGGGAGGGGGGTCCTACAATGAGCAGTTCTTC. Translating it yields CASSPRSAGGGSYNEQFF.

The rearrangement links TRBV4-3 to TRBJ2-7; TRBD1 might be the D (6 bases). V was pared by 0 bases and J by 0 bases, with 9 bases between. The germline CDR1 and CDR2 sequences are LGHNA and YSLEER. The length of the CDR3 is 15 residues. The CDR3 loop reads CASSQEGTSSYEQYF. Written as DNA, the CDR3 is TGCGCCAGCAGCCAAGAAGGGACAAGCTCCTACGAGCAGTACTTC.

V usage is TRBV11-3 and J usage is TRBJ2-2; the D gene is possibly TRBD1 (5 bases). Trimming removed 4 bases from V and 8 bases from J, with 8 bases in between. The CDR3 sequence is 12 residues long. The V gene's germline CDR1 is SGHNT and CDR2 YENEEA. CDR3 protein: CASSSRTGELFF. The CDR3 DNA reads TGTGCCAGCAGCTCAAGGACAGGGGAGCTGTTTTTT.

The chain links TRBV30 to TRBJ2-2; D is unclear. Germline values: CDR1 GTSNPN, CDR2 SVGIG (reference sequence). Trimming took 0 bases from V and 0 from J, leaving 8 bases between them. The CDR3 covers 15 residues. The CDR3: CAWSVTRSNTGELFF. Written as DNA, the CDR3 is TGTGCCTGGAGTGTAACCAGATCGAACACCGGGGAGCTGTTTTTT.

The rearrangement uses TRBV5-8 and TRBJ1-2, with D maybe TRBD1 (5 bases). V was shortened by 0 bases and J by 4 bases, with 13 bases between the two germline ends. Germline-derived CDR1 and CDR2 are SGHTS and YDEGEE. This CDR3 is 15 amino acids long. The CDR3 spells CASSLGGQGIYGYTF. The CDR3 DNA reads TGTGCCAGCAGCTTGGGCGGTCAGGGAATCTATGGCTACACCTTC.

The chain links TRBV5-5 to TRBJ2-5, with D hard to call. The germline V and J ends were trimmed by 0 bases and 1 base, with 7 bases remaining between them. This CDR3 is built from 14 residues. CDR1 is SGHKS and CDR2 is YYEKEE in the germline V gene (reference sequence). The CDR3 coding sequence is TGTGCCAGCAGCTTGGGGTCAGTCCAAGAGACCCAGTACTTC. It codes for CASSLGSVQETQYF.